The 3 T cell receptor beta chains in this list originate from one sample, sequenced in a study of molecular identifiers for immune sequencing clone quantification. From the PCR reads, TCRdb called clonotypes with MiXCR, one entry per CDR3 protein. The profile shows about 300,000 distinct CDR3 sequences, over 20% of them singletons. Sequencing input: naive CD8+ T cells from blood, with Jurkat cell RNA spiked in. Sample subset: FACS-sorted CD8+CD4-CCR7+CD45RA+ naive T cells. These receptors all come from a human donor in good health. Some libraries in this study had Jurkat cell RNA spiked in.

The gene calls are TRBV19 and TRBJ2-1; D is perhaps TRBD2 (6 bases). The CDR3 has 12 amino acids. Germline CDR1 and CDR2: LNHDA and SQIVND (reference sequence). V lost 1 base and J 15 bases, leaving 13 bases between the germline ends. The CDR3: CASSIVGGVAFF. CDR3 nucleotides: TGTGCCAGTAGTATAGTAGGAGGGGTCGCGTTCTTC.

This chain joins TRBV6-5 and TRBJ2-2, with D perhaps TRBD2 (7 bases). Trimming took 5 bases from V and 0 from J, leaving 34 bases between them. The CDR3 has 23 amino acids. Per the germline V gene, CDR1 is MNHEY and CDR2 is SVGAGI. The CDR3 sequence is CASSRLLGEGGPVTTANTGELFF. CDR3 nucleotides: TGTGCCAGCAGTCGGCTCCTGGGGGAGGGGGGCCCCGTAACTACTGCGAACACCGGGGAGCTGTTTTTT.

The sample holds many counts of this clonotype. This sequence joins TRBV13 and TRBJ2-5; D is uncertain. Trimming left V 5 bases short and J 1 base short, with 8 bases between. Germline CDR1 reads PRHDT; CDR2 reads FYEKMQ (reference sequence). The CDR3 extends over 13 amino acids. DNA of the CDR3: TGTGCCAGCAGCCACGCCATCCAAGAGACCCAGTACTTC. Amino acids: CASSHAIQETQYF. Supplemented by reference TRBV13 and TRBJ2-5, the full variable domain reads AAGVIQSPRHLIKEKRETATLKCYPIPRHDTVYWYQQGPGQDPQFLISFYEKMQSDKGSIPDRFSAQQFSDYHSELNMSSLELGDSALYFCASSHAIQETQYFGPGTRLLVL.